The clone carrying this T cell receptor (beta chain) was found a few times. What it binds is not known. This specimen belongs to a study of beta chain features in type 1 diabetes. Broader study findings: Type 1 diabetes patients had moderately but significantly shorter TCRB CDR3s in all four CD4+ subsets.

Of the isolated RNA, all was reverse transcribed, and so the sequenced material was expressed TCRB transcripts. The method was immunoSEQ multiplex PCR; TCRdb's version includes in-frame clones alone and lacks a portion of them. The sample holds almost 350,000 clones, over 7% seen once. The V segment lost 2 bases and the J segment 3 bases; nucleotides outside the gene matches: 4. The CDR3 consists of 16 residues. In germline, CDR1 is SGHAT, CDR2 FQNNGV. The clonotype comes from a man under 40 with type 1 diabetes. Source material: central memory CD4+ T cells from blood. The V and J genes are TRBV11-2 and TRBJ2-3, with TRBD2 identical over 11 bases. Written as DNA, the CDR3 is TGTGCCAGCAGCTTACTCCTAGCGGGGGGTACAGATACGCAGTATTTT. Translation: CASSLLLAGGTDTQYF.